Detailed here is one TCR beta chain. This sample was included in a study of T cell responses to AZD1222 COVID-19 vaccine. Libraries were prepared by immunoSEQ multiplex PCR; TCRdb keeps only in-frame clonotypes and omits some of them. The data show 95,000 to 100,000 clones, almost 90% seen once. Trimming removed 3 bases from V and 3 bases from J, with 12 bases in between. CDR1 and CDR2 (germline): WSHSY, SAAADI. The CDR3 has 15 residues. The source material was peripheral blood, sampled 28 days after the second AZD1222 dose. The V and J genes are TRBV10-2 and TRBJ2-1, with D hard to call. The receptor was derived from an adult who received the AZD1222 COVID-19 vaccine. The CDR3 loop reads CASSDWSALYNEQFF. The CDR3 region has the DNA TGCGCCAGCAGTGACTGGAGTGCTCTCTACAATGAGCAGTTCTTC.